The clone carrying this T cell receptor beta chain was found a few times. Its specificity is unknown. These data are taken from a study of blood T cells in healthy people across ages. General observations from the study: Total diversity from one million sequenced T cells was likely underestimated. PBMCs that were unsorted prevented a conclusive naive versus antigen-experienced comparison.

In germline, CDR1 is MDHEN, CDR2 SYDVKM. The CDR3 is 15 residues long. Primed by a sample-barcoded 5' primer and a J-beta primer mix, a second PCR proceeded for roughly 6 to 12 cycles. Tagging of each cDNA molecule was performed by a template-switch adaptor with 12 random nucleotides. A single record per CDR3 protein comes from TCRdb applying MiXCR to the 5' RACE reads. The sample consists of more than 800,000 distinct CDR3 sequences, roughly 26% of them appearing once. Sequencing was carried out using blood. The rearrangement uses TRBV28 and TRBJ2-5; 9 bases line up with TRBD1. The J call is uncertain, as TRBJ2-7 better fits the DNA end. This TCR derives from a woman aged 80 or over in good health. The chain's CDR3 is CASRPQGARGGEQYF. CDR3 nucleotides: TGTGCCAGCAGACCACAGGGGGCCAGAGGGGGCGAGCAGTACTTC.